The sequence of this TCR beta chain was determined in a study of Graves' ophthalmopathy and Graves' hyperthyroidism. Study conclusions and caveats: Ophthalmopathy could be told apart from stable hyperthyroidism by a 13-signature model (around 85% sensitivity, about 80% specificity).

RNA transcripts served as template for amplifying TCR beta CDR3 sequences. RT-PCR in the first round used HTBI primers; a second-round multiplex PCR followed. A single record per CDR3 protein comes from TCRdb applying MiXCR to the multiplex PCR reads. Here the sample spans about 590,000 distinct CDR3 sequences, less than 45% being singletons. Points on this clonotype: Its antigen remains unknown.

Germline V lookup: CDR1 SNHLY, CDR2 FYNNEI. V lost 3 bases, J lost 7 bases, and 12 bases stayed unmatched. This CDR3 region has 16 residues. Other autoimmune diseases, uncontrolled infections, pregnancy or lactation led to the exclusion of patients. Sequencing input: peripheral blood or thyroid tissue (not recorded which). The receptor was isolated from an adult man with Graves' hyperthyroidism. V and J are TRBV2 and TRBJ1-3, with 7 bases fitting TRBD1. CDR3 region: CASSEIDRVKGNTIYF. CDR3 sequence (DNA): TGTGCCAGCAGTGAGATCGACAGGGTAAAGGGGAACACCATATATTTT.